What follows describes a single T cell receptor (beta chain). The antigen remains unidentified. The entry originates in a study of PD-1 blockade in classical Hodgkin lymphoma. Study overall: The study gave patients nivolumab 3 mg/kg intravenously every 2 weeks. Study findings and constraints: Undefined causes, possibly disease activity or prior therapy, underlie the repertoire differences. Those patients who began receiving nivolumab less than 1 year after ASCT had lower diversity, and they were excluded. Prior to therapy, complete responders displayed diversity much like that of newly diagnosed patients.

The CDR3 covers 16 residues. Germline V gene lookup returns CDR1 SGHVS and CDR2 FQNEAQ. The V end was cut by 4 bases, the J end by 4 bases, with 16 bases between. Brentuximab vedotin exposure varied, and every patient relapsed after autologous stem cell transplantation. The repertoire was sequenced with immunoSEQ multiplex PCR; TCRdb's copy has only in-frame clones and lacks some. The repertoire holds 25,000 to 30,000 clones, with approximately 74% as singletons. Sequenced here: peripheral blood mononuclear cells (PBMCs), sampled before the second cycle of nivolumab. The rearrangement joins TRBV7-8 to TRBJ2-2, with D possibly matching TRBD1 (6 bases). The clonotype comes from a human donor with classical Hodgkin lymphoma. CDR3 in DNA: TGTGCCAGCAGCTCGCAGGGACAATCGGGCACCGGGGAGCTGTTTTTT. Its protein product is CASSSQGQSGTGELFF.